This entry is about one TCR beta chain. The data originate from a study of shared clonotypes between healthy human individuals. At the level of the study: Donors had three CD4 naive, three CD4 memory, two CD8 naive and one CD8 memory plate apiece.

CDR3 length: 13 amino acids. Germline CDR1 and CDR2: ENHRY and SYGVKD. The V gene lost 10 bases and the J gene lost 3 bases, with 16 bases spanning the gap. This was a deep-level run. In the study's own analysis: Sequence data from immunoSEQ were junction-only and lacked quality scores; consequently, filtering differed. This table comes from immunoSEQ multiplex PCR, and its TCRdb copy is limited to in-frame clones, with some not included. The DNA gave D and trimming, while V, J and clone size come from that table. The sample has over a million clones, about 96% seen once. Every one of the donors was a Caucasian adult that lived in Nashville, Tennessee.

The rearrangement uses TRBV10-3 and TRBJ2-7; D is perhaps TRBD1 (5 bases). The sequence came from a man under 40 in good health. Sequencing was done on a sample of naive CD4+ T cells sorted from blood. Subset: CD45RA+ positively selected. The CDR3 spells CATDPTGLYEQYF. The CDR3 coding sequence is TGTGCCACCGATCCCACAGGCCTCTACGAGCAGTACTTC.